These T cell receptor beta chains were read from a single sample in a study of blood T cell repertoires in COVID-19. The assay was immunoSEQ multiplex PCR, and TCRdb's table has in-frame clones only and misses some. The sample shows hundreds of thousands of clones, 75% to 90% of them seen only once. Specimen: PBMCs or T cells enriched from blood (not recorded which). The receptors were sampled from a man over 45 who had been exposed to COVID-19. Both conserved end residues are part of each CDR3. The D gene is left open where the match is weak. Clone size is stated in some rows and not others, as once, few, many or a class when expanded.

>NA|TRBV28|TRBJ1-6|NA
TGTGCCAGCAGTTTATCCAGTCTCAGCTCCATTCGGGCCCTCCACTTT
CASSLSSLSSIRALHF
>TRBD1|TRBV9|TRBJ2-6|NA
TGTGCCAGCAGCTCCGGGACAGTTTCCTTCTCTGGGGCCAACGTCCTGACTTTC
CASSSGTVSFSGANVLTF
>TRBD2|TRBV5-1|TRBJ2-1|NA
TGCGCCAGCAGCGCCCGACTAGCGGGATCCAATGAGCAGTTCTTC
CASSARLAGSNEQFF
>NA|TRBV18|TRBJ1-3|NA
TGTGCCAGCTCTCAGGGTCACGTAAGCTCTGGAAACACCATATATTTT
CASSQGHVSSGNTIYF
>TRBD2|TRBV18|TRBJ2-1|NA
TGTGCCAGCTTCCGCCCCGGGACTAGCGGGGGAATTGAGCAGTTCTTC
CASFRPGTSGGIEQFF
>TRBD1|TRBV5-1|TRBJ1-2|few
TGCGCCAGCAGCTTGTTACAGGGGGCTAACTATGGCTACACCTTC
CASSLLQGANYGYTF
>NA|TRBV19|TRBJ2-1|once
TGTGCCAGTAGTCTGCCTCGCGGTGAGCAGTTCTTC
CASSLPRGEQFF
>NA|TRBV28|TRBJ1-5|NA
TGTGCCAGCAGTCACACACCCCGGGTCCATTGGCGGCCCCAGCATTTT
CASSHTPRVHWRPQHF
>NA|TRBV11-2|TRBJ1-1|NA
TGTGCCAGCAGCTTAGCAGCAGGGGACACTGAAGCTTTCTTT
CASSLAAGDTEAFF
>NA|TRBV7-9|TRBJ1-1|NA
TGTGCCAGCAGCTTCCAGGGAGGAGACACTGAAGCTTTCTTT
CASSFQGGDTEAFF
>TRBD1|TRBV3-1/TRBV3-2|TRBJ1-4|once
TGTGCCAGCAGCCAAGTAATTGGACAGGGGCCTGAAAAACTGTTTTTT
CASSQVIGQGPEKLFF
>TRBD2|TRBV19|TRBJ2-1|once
TGTGCCAGTAGTCTACGCGGGGGGCGGGTAAGGGATGAGCAGTTCTTC
CASSLRGGRVRDEQFF
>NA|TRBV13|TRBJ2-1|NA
TGTGCCAGCAGCGTACAGGACTACAATGAGCAGTTCTTC
CASSVQDYNEQFF
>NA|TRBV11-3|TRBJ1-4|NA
TGTGCCAGCAGCTTAGAAGGGAGTGGAGATGAAAAACTGTTTTTT
CASSLEGSGDEKLFF
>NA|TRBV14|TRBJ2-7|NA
TGTGCCAGCAGCCCGTTCGGTCGAGGGGGGGTGGACGAGCAGTACTTC
CASSPFGRGGVDEQYF
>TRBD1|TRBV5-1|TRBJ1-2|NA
TGCGCCAGCAGCAGAGACAGGGAAGGACTTACCTTC
CASSRDREGLTF
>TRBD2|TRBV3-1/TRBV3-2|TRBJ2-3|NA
TGTGCCAGCAGCCGAGGAACTAGCGGGAGCCTCACAGATACGCAGTATTTT
CASSRGTSGSLTDTQYF
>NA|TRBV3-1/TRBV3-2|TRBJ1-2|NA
TGTGCCAGCAGCCAAGAACAGGCCCCTAACTATGGCTACACCTTC
CASSQEQAPNYGYTF
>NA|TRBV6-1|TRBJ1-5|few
TGTGCCAGCAGTGAAGGGGGGCAAGAACCCCAGCATTTT
CASSEGGQEPQHF
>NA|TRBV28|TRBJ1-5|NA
TGTGCCAGCAGTTTAGAACTGCATAGCAATCAGCCCCAGCATTTT
CASSLELHSNQPQHF
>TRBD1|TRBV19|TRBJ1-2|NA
TGTGCCAGTACCACACAGGGGTTTAGGGGCTACACCTTC
CASTTQGFRGYTF
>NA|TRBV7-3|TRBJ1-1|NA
TGTGCCAGCAGCCTAGTCGGATCCAGGGGCGCGGGTTCCACTGAAGCTTTCTTT
CASSLVGSRGAGSTEAFF
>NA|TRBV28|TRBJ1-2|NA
TGTGCCAGCAGTTTAATAGTGGGGCGAAACTATGGCTACACCTTC
CASSLIVGRNYGYTF
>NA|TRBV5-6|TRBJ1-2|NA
TGTGCCAGCAGCATTCGGACAGCGTACTATGGCTACACCTTC
CASSIRTAYYGYTF
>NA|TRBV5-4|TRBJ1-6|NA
TGTGCCAGCATGCCGGGACACGATAATTCACCCCTCCACTTT
CASMPGHDNSPLHF
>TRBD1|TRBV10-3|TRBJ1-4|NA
TGTGCCATCAGCCCAGGTGGGACAGGCAATGAAAAACTGTTTTTT
CAISPGGTGNEKLFF
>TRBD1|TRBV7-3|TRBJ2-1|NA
TGTGCCAGCAGCGCCCAGGGACAGTACAATGAGCAGTTCTTC
CASSAQGQYNEQFF
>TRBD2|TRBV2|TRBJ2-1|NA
TGTGCCAGCAGCCCCGGACTAGCGGGGGGGTTTGGTGAGCAGTTCTTC
CASSPGLAGGFGEQFF
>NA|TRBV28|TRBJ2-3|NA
TGTGCCAGCAGTTTATTAGTCCCAAAACGTAGTGCAGATACGCAGTATTTT
CASSLLVPKRSADTQYF
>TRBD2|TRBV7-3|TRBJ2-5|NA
TGTGCCAGCAGCCTTGGACTAGCGGGGGAAGAGACCCAGTACTTC
CASSLGLAGEETQYF
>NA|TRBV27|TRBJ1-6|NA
TGTGCCAGCAGTTGGACTAAGGGGAATAATTCACCCCTCCACTTT
CASSWTKGNNSPLHF
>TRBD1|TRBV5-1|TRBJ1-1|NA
TGCGCCAGCAGCACGGGACAGGGGGCTATGAACACTGAAGCTTTCTTT
CASSTGQGAMNTEAFF
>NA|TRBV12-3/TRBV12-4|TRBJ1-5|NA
TGTGCCAGCAGTCCCCACTCAGGGCCCCAGCATTTT
CASSPHSGPQHF
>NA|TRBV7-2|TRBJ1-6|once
TGTGCCAGCAGCTTAGTGGTGTCGGGAGGGTCACCCCTCCACTTT
CASSLVVSGGSPLHF
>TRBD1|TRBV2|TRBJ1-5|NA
TGTGCCAGCAGAAGGGACAGCGCGCCCCAGCATTTT
CASRRDSAPQHF
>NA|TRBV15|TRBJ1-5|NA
TGTGCCACCAGCATGACAGGTAGCAATCAGCCCCAGCATTTT
CATSMTGSNQPQHF
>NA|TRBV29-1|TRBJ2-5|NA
TGCAGCGCCGAACAGGGAACTGCAGAGACCCAGTACTTC
CSAEQGTAETQYF
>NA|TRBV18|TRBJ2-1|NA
TGTGCCAGCTCCCTCGGACACACCGGCTCCTACAATGAGCAGTTCTTC
CASSLGHTGSYNEQFF
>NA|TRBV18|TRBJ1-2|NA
TGTGCCAGCTCACCAGACAGAGCTTACTATGGCTACACCTTC
CASSPDRAYYGYTF
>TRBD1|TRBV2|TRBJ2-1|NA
TGTGCCAGCCGGGGACAGGGGGACTACAATGAGCAGTTCTTC
CASRGQGDYNEQFF
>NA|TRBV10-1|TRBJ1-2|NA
TGCGCCAGCAGAAAAGTGCGTGGCTACACCTTC
CASRKVRGYTF
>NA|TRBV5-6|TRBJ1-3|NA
TGTGCCAGCAGCTTGGCGGGCTGGGGGGCTGGAAACACCATATATTTT
CASSLAGWGAGNTIYF
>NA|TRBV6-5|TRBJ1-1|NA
TGTGCCAGCACCCCGTCCTTAGCGGGCACTGAAGCTTTCTTT
CASTPSLAGTEAFF
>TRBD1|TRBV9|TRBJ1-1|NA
TGTGCCAGCAGCCAAACGGGGACAGGGCACACTGAAGCTTTCTTT
CASSQTGTGHTEAFF